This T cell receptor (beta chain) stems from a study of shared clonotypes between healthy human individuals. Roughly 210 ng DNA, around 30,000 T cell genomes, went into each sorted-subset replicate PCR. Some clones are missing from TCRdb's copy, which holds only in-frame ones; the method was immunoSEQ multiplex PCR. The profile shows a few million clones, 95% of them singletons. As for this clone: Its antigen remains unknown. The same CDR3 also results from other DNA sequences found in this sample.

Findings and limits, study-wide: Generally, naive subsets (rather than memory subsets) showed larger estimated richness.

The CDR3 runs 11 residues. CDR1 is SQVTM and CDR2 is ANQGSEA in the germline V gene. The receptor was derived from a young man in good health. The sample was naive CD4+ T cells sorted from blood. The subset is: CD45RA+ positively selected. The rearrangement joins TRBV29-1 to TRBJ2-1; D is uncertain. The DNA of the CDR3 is TGCAGTGTCACCTCCGGCCATGAGCAGTTCTTC. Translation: CSVTSGHEQFF.